The 4 T cell receptor beta chains reported below all come from one sample, sequenced in a study of response to subunit inactivated influenza vaccine. TCRdb re-derived calls from the RT-PCR reads in MiXCR, one entry per CDR3 protein. This table has 530,000 or so distinct CDR3 sequences, approximately 12% appearing once. The specimen comprised PBMCs from blood, sampled on the day of vaccination. These receptors all come from a man aged 45-60 years who received an inactivated influenza vaccine.

This clonotype was observed a handful of times. The chain carries TRBV28 and TRBJ2-3; D gene ambiguous. The CDR3 has 15 residues. Germline V gives CDR1 MDHEN, CDR2 SYDVKM. Deletions cut 5 bases from V and 2 bases from J, with 14 bases between. The CDR3 here is CASSPSTRLTDTQYF. The CDR3 nucleotides read TGTGCCAGCAGTCCCAGCACTCGCCTCACAGATACGCAGTATTTT. The whole variable domain, remainder taken from reference TRBV28 and TRBJ2-3, is DVKVTQSSRYLVKRTGEKVFLECVQDMDHENMFWYRQDPGLGLRLIYFSYDVKMKEKGDIPEGYSVSREKKERFSLILESASTNQTSMYLCASSPSTRLTDTQYFGPGTRLTVL.

J is TRBJ2-2 and V is TRBV5-1; D remains ambiguous. The germline V and J ends were trimmed by 0 bases and 7 bases, with 13 bases remaining between them. Germline assignment: CDR1 SGHRS and CDR2 YFSETQ. The CDR3 totals 15 residues. In DNA form, the CDR3 reads TGCGCCAGCAGCTTGGAACCGACTCGTGACGGGGAGCTGTTTTTT. Amino acids: CASSLEPTRDGELFF.

This clonotype was seen many times. The chain couples TRBV28 to TRBJ2-7, with TRBD1 matching 8 bases. Germline lookup yields CDR1 MDHEN and CDR2 SYDVKM. Trimming at V came to 6 bases and at J to 2 bases, leaving 3 bases not matched to a gene. The CDR3 extends over 13 amino acids. The CDR3 reads CASRRDRPYEQYF. Here the CDR3 DNA reads TGTGCCAGCAGAAGGGACAGGCCCTACGAGCAGTACTTC.

A few counts support this clonotype. The gene calls are TRBV2 and TRBJ2-7; 7 bases map to TRBD2. The CDR3 is 18 residues long. CDR1 is SNHLY, CDR2 FYNNEI, per germline. Trimming at V came to 0 bases and at J to 0 bases, leaving 11 bases not matched to a gene. The CDR3 sequence is CASSEARREGPSSYEQYF. CDR3 nucleotide sequence: TGTGCCAGCAGTGAAGCGCGGAGGGAGGGACCTAGCTCCTACGAGCAGTACTTC.